This T cell receptor beta chain was recovered during a study of OX40 agonist ivuxolimab in advanced cancers. Turning to the study itself: Given to patients was ivuxolimab, an agonistic anti-OX40 (CD134) antibody. While on treatment, patients had intravenous ivuxolimab at 0.01 to 10 mg/kg every 2 weeks. Study-wide points: Among patients with partial responses at 0.1-3.0 mg/kg, clonal expansion was among the lowest.

Regarding this clone: Its antigen is not known.

Here immunoSEQ multiplex PCR was the method, and the copy in TCRdb shows in-frame clones only, minus some. The sample includes almost 50,000 clones, around 86% of them seen just once. This CDR3 is 13 amino acids long. Germline lookup yields CDR1 SGDLS and CDR2 YYNGEE. The V and J ends lost 2 bases and 2 bases respectively, with 4 bases between them. The clonotype was recovered from an adult with an advanced solid tumor such as melanoma, head and neck, liver or kidney cancer. Sequenced material: CD4+ or CD8+ T cells sorted from blood, taken in a trial of the OX40 agonist ivuxolimab. V usage is TRBV9 and J usage is TRBJ2-2; no clear D. The chain's CDR3 is CASSVPNTGELFF. CDR3 DNA sequence: TGTGCCAGCAGCGTGCCCAACACCGGGGAGCTGTTTTTT.